This T cell receptor beta chain is from a study of post-analysis software for immune sequencing data. Study context: Recorded disease courses covered relapsing-remitting, secondary progressive and progressive-relapsing multiple sclerosis. Some patients had no subtype annotation. General observations from the study: Versus controls, multiple sclerosis patients showed significantly lower diversity (normalized Chao1). F-measure co-clustering was strong for batch-matched samples. About 5 TRBV segments, including TRBV5-6, TRBV5-1 and TRBV20-1, were more frequent in patients than controls.

Unique molecular identifiers tagged the TCR beta cDNA libraries. TCRdb re-called the PCR reads through MiXCR, storing one row per CDR3 protein. The sample has 800,000 to 950,000 distinct CDR3 sequences, roughly half seen once. The CDR3 is 17 residues long. J gave up 3 bases and V 1 base, and 11 bases lay outside the gene matches. Germline CDR1 is SGHVS and CDR2 is FQNEAQ. As concerns this clonotype: Its antigen remains unidentified.

The V gene is TRBV7-8, the J gene TRBJ2-7, with 8 positions matching TRBD2. This sequence was found in a girl aged 10 to 17 with multiple sclerosis. Sequencing used blood. The CDR3 sequence is CASSLESLSGAHYEQYF. In DNA form, the CDR3 reads TGTGCCAGCAGCTTAGAATCCCTTAGCGGGGCACACTACGAGCAGTACTTC. Full variable domain (rest looked up from reference TRBV7-8 and TRBJ2-7): GAGVSQSPRYKVAKRGQDVALRCDPISGHVSLFWYQQALGQGPEFLTYFQNEAQLDKSGLPSDRFFAERPEGSVSTLKIQRTQQEDSAVYLCASSLESLSGAHYEQYFGPGTRLTVT.